A single sample is the source of the 30 T cell receptor beta chains below, sequenced in a study of T cell changes during pregnancy in multiple sclerosis. Measured with immunoSEQ multiplex PCR; TCRdb has only the in-frame clones, and not every one. The sample contains about 85,000 clones, more than 85% of which appear only once. The sequenced sample was peripheral blood, obtained in the first trimester of pregnancy. The receptors derive from a female donor with multiple sclerosis, enrolled in a pregnancy study.

The V call is TRBV9, the J call TRBJ2-1, with D perhaps matching TRBD2 (7 bases). CDR3 size: 15 residues. Per the germline V gene, CDR1 is SGDLS and CDR2 is YYNGEE. V was shortened by 7 bases and J by 1 base, with 15 bases between the two germline ends. As DNA, the CDR3 is TGTGCCAGCGGAGGGGGGGTGGTGTCCTACAATGAGCAGTTCTTC. Amino acids: CASGGGVVSYNEQFF.

V gene TRBV2 combines with J gene TRBJ2-5; D may be TRBD1 (6 bases). This CDR3 has 18 amino acids. Germline V lookup: CDR1 SNHLY, CDR2 FYNNEI. V gave up 3 bases and J gave up 2 bases, with 22 bases separating them. CDR3 sequence (DNA): TGTGCCAGCAGTGACGAAGGGGGATTAAGTTTAGGACAAGAGACCCAGTACTTC. Translated, it gives CASSDEGGLSLGQETQYF.

The V call is TRBV5-1, the J call TRBJ2-7; possible D gene TRBD2, 6 bases. V lost 2 bases and J lost 2, with 14 bases in between. Germline CDR1 and CDR2: SGHRS and YFSETQ. CDR3 size: 15 residues. CDR3 loop: CASSLSQGGPYEQYF. The CDR3 bases are TGCGCCAGCAGCTTAAGTCAGGGAGGACCCTACGAGCAGTACTTC.

The chain couples TRBV30 to TRBJ1-6, with 9 bases fitting TRBD1. With 4 bases clipped from V and 0 bases from J, the junction kept 4 bases outside the gene matches. Germline loops: CDR1 GTSNPN, CDR2 SVGIG (reference sequence). The CDR3 is 16 amino acids. DNA for the CDR3: TGTGCCTGGAAGGGACAGGGTAGCTCCTATAATTCACCCCTCCACTTT. This codes for CAWKGQGSSYNSPLHF.

The J gene is TRBJ1-2, the V gene TRBV2; no clear D gene. The CDR3 runs 12 residues. Germline lookup yields CDR1 SNHLY and CDR2 FYNNEI. V was shortened by 5 bases and J by 8 bases, with 12 bases between the two germline ends. CDR3 DNA: TGTGCCAGCAGTACGAACAACGGGGGCTACACCTTC. Its protein is CASSTNNGGYTF.

The gene calls are TRBV19 and TRBJ1-2, with TRBD1 as a possible D gene (6 bases). Trimming removed 7 bases at V and 6 bases at J, with 18 bases between. Germline CDR1 reads LNHDA; CDR2 reads SQIVND (reference sequence). The CDR3 loop spans 14 amino acids. CDR3 region: CASTPLGAGDGYTF. The CDR3 nucleotides read TGTGCCAGTACCCCCCTGGGGGCAGGGGATGGCTACACCTTC.

The V and J genes are TRBV15 and TRBJ1-4; unclear D gene. The V gene lost 5 bases and the J gene lost 0 bases, with 10 bases spanning the gap. This CDR3 is built from 15 residues. The germline CDR1 and CDR2 sequences are LNHNV and YYDKDF (reference sequence). This CDR3 reads CATSVHRSTNEKLFF. The CDR3 DNA is TGTGCCACCAGCGTGCACAGATCAACTAATGAAAAACTGTTTTTT. The complete variable domain, with remaining parts taken from reference TRBV15 and TRBJ1-4, reads DAMVIQNPRYQVTQFGKPVTLSCSQTLNHNVMYWYQQKSSQAPKLLFHYYDKDFNNEADTPDNFQSRRPNTSFCFLDIRSPGLGDTAMYLCATSVHRSTNEKLFFGSGTQLSVL.

To note about this clone: The junction differs from germline at one of its ends, possibly a read error. The chain carries TRBV19 and TRBJ1-2; weak D call: TRBD1 (5 bases). The CDR3 runs 13 residues. Germline V gives CDR1 LNHDA, CDR2 SQIVND (reference sequence). This chain's CDR3 is CASRFGTDYGYTF. DNA for the CDR3: TGTGCCAGTAGATTCGGGACGGACTACGGCTACACCTTC.

The chain links TRBV6-6 to TRBJ2-7; 7 bases are shared with TRBD1. The junction had 6 bases not matched to a gene; V was cut back by 3 bases and J by 4 bases. The length of the CDR3 is 14 residues. Germline CDR1 is MNHNY and CDR2 is SVGAGI (reference sequence). The CDR3 region has the DNA TGTGCCAGCAGTTATTTGGGACAGCCTTACGAGCAGTACTTC. Its translation: CASSYLGQPYEQYF.

V usage is TRBV29-1 and J usage is TRBJ2-3; no definite D call. This CDR3 contains 13 residues. Between the trimmed V and J ends, which lost 0 bases and 6 bases, there was a span of 10 bases. Germline CDR1 reads SQVTM; CDR2 reads ANQGSEA. The CDR3 loop reads CSVEDRKRDTQYF. The CDR3 DNA follows: TGCAGCGTTGAAGATCGAAAGAGGGATACGCAGTATTTT.

This chain joins TRBV5-1 and TRBJ2-5; 12 nucleotides agree with TRBD2. In germline, CDR1 is SGHRS, CDR2 YFSETQ. The CDR3 runs 16 residues. V was pared by 4 bases and J by 0 bases, with 4 bases of the junction left unmatched. Here the CDR3 reads CASSRGLAGYQETQYF. In DNA, the CDR3 is TGCGCCAGCAGCAGGGGACTAGCGGGTTACCAAGAGACCCAGTACTTC.

This clone came up once. The genes are TRBV5-1 and TRBJ1-1, with D possibly being TRBD1 (5 bases). CDR1 SGHRS and CDR2 YFSETQ come from the germline V gene. The V end was cut by 5 bases, the J end by 2 bases, with 16 bases between. The CDR3 covers 15 residues. CDR3 DNA sequence: TGCGCCAGCAGTCGTCCTCAGGGTTCTAACACTGAAGCTTTCTTT. The encoded protein is CASSRPQGSNTEAFF.

This chain connects TRBV5-1 to TRBJ1-6, with TRBD1 matching 8 bases. With 0 bases clipped from V and 6 bases from J, the junction kept 8 bases outside the gene matches. CDR3 size: 17 residues. CDR1 is SGHRS, CDR2 YFSETQ, per germline. In nucleotides, the CDR3 is TGCGCCAGCAGCTTGGTGGGGTCAGGGACAGGTAATTCACCCCTCCACTTT. Residues: CASSLVGSGTGNSPLHF.

The V and J genes are TRBV2 and TRBJ1-3; the D is unclear. Germline CDR1 is SNHLY and CDR2 is FYNNEI. The CDR3 covers 16 residues. V lost 4 bases to trimming and J lost 0 bases, with 13 bases between them. The chain's CDR3 is CASSVVITYSGNTIYF. The DNA for the CDR3 is TGTGCCAGCAGTGTGGTGATAACCTACTCTGGAAACACCATATATTTT.

The V call is TRBV11-3, the J call TRBJ2-5; 7 nucleotides agree with TRBD2. The germline CDR1 and CDR2 sequences are SGHNT and YENEEA. This CDR3 contains 13 residues. Trimming took 7 bases from V and 4 from J; bases not matched to a gene: 6. The CDR3 reads CASTRGVRETQYF. CDR3 sequence (DNA): TGTGCCAGCACCCGGGGGGTCCGAGAGACCCAGTACTTC.

The V and J genes are TRBV5-4 and TRBJ1-1; 7 nucleotides align to TRBD1. With V trimmed by 0 bases and J by 4 bases, 6 bases remained unmatched. The CDR3 is 15 residues long. Germline V gene data show CDR1 as SGHNT and CDR2 as YYREEE (reference sequence). The CDR3 DNA is TGTGCCAGCAGCTTGGAGAGGGGGCGGGGCACTGAAGCTTTCTTT. Translation: CASSLERGRGTEAFF. The full variable domain, with the rest looked up from reference TRBV5-4 and TRBJ1-1, is ETGVTQSPTHLIKTRGQQVTLRCSSQSGHNTVSWYQQALGQGPQFIFQYYREEENGRGNFPPRFSGLQFPNYSSELNVNALELDDSALYLCASSLERGRGTEAFFGQGTRLTVV.

The chain uses TRBV6-5 and TRBJ1-6; TRBD1 might be the D (5 bases). The V end was cut by 4 bases, the J end by 7 bases, with 8 bases between. Germline lookup yields CDR1 MNHEY and CDR2 SVGAGI. The CDR3 contains 13 residues. CDR3 region: CASSWTSNSPLHF. CDR3 DNA: TGTGCCAGCAGTTGGACATCGAATTCACCCCTCCACTTT.

Here the CDR3 reads CASSLTPHYNEQFF. Here the CDR3 DNA reads TGTGCCAGCAGCTTAACCCCCCACTACAATGAGCAGTTCTTC. The genes are TRBV7-3 and TRBJ2-1, with D unclear. The CDR3 has 14 residues. The V gene lost 0 bases and the J gene lost 3 bases, with 6 bases spanning the gap. The V gene's germline CDR1 is SGHTA and CDR2 FQGTGA.

This clone has more than one count but fewer than ten. The genes are TRBV4-2 and TRBJ1-5; the D is unclear. V was trimmed by 0 bases and J by 6 bases, leaving 9 bases between them. The CDR3 has 14 residues. The germline V gene encodes CDR1 LGHNA and CDR2 YNFKEQ. The DNA for the CDR3 is TGTGCCAGCAGCCAAGAAGCCGAGTTTCAGCCCCAGCATTTT. Protein sequence: CASSQEAEFQPQHF.

The chain is built from TRBV27 and TRBJ2-7, with a weak D call TRBD2 (5 bases). Germline CDR1 and CDR2: MNHEY and SMNVEV (reference sequence). The CDR3 contains 14 residues. With 4 bases removed from V and 4 bases from J, the gap between germline ends came to 14 bases. Here the CDR3 reads CASSSSGNGYEQYF. Written as DNA, the CDR3 is TGTGCCAGCAGTTCCTCGGGGAACGGTTACGAGCAGTACTTC.

The chain links TRBV11-2 to TRBJ2-7; D is perhaps TRBD1 (6 bases). This CDR3 region has 14 residues. Germline V gene sequence: CDR1 SGHAT, CDR2 FQNNGV. V lost 5 bases and J lost 0, with 11 bases in between. CDR3 DNA: TGTGCCAGCAGCCCGGACAGAACCTCCTACGAGCAGTACTTC. Its translation: CASSPDRTSYEQYF.

The chain couples TRBV28 to TRBJ1-5; 9 bases are shared with TRBD1. J was trimmed by 3 bases and V by 4 bases; bases with no gene match: 4. The V gene's germline CDR1 is MDHEN and CDR2 SYDVKM. The CDR3 is made up of 15 amino acids. The CDR3 DNA follows: TGTGCCAGCAGTTGGGACAGGGACTACAATCAGCCCCAGCATTTT. Its translation: CASSWDRDYNQPQHF. Drawing the rest from reference TRBV28 and TRBJ1-5, the complete variable domain is DVKVTQSSRYLVKRTGEKVFLECVQDMDHENMFWYRQDPGLGLRLIYFSYDVKMKEKGDIPEGYSVSREKKERFSLILESASTNQTSMYLCASSWDRDYNQPQHFGDGTRLSIL.

The rearrangement joins TRBV27 to TRBJ2-7, with 12 bases matching TRBD2. The V gene's germline CDR1 is MNHEY and CDR2 SMNVEV (reference sequence). This CDR3 has 14 amino acids. V trimming: 7 bases; J trimming: 6 bases; junction bases outside the gene matches: 7. CDR3 nucleotides: TGTGCCAGCAAATCCGGACTAGCGGGACCCGAGCAGTACTTC. This sequence encodes CASKSGLAGPEQYF.

The chain combines TRBV28 with TRBJ1-2; TRBD1 might be the D (6 bases). Germline V gene sequence: CDR1 MDHEN, CDR2 SYDVKM. V lost 7 bases and J lost 11, with 14 bases in between. The CDR3 has 11 amino acids. CDR3: CASTHKGGYTF. DNA for the CDR3: TGTGCCAGCACCCACAAGGGGGGGTACACCTTC.

The V gene is TRBV27, the J gene TRBJ1-1; 8 bases are a match to TRBD1. V dropped 6 bases and J dropped 0; count of bases not matched to a gene: 6. CDR3 length: 15 residues. Germline V CDR1 and CDR2: MNHEY, SMNVEV (reference sequence). The CDR3 protein is CASSLQGEMNTEAFF. The CDR3 DNA reads TGTGCCAGCAGCCTACAGGGGGAGATGAACACTGAAGCTTTCTTT.

As to this clone: This same CDR3 is encoded by further DNA sequences in the sample. This rearrangement joins TRBV6-5 to TRBJ1-2, with TRBD1 identical over 8 bases. CDR3 length: 11 amino acids. Germline CDR1 MNHEY, CDR2 SVGAGI. V lost 6 bases and J lost 8; bases outside the gene matches: 2. This CDR3 reads CASRTGGGYTF. CDR3 coding DNA: TGTGCCAGCAGAACAGGGGGAGGCTACACCTTC.

The chain carries TRBV5-1 and TRBJ2-2; 8 bases map to TRBD2. The CDR3 spans 17 residues. V lost 0 bases and J lost 0; bases outside the gene matches: 4. Looked up from germline, CDR1 is SGHRS and CDR2 is YFSETQ. The CDR3 protein is CASSLEPSGPNTGELFF. The CDR3 DNA sequence: TGCGCCAGCAGCTTGGAGCCTAGCGGGCCGAACACCGGGGAGCTGTTTTTT.

The rearrangement links TRBV25-1 to TRBJ2-3; 8 positions match TRBD1. The V gene's germline CDR1 is MGHDK and CDR2 SYGVNS. Trimming cost V 4 bases and J 0 bases; bases outside gene matches: 6. This CDR3 has 16 amino acids. The CDR3 loop reads CASSVSGTGSTDTQYF. The DNA of the CDR3 is TGTGCCAGCAGTGTCTCCGGGACAGGCAGCACAGATACGCAGTATTTT.

This clone was counted once. The chain employs TRBV7-8 and TRBJ2-2; 14 positions match TRBD2. The germline gives CDR1 SGHVS, CDR2 FQNEAQ. The trim removed 4 bases at V and 8 bases at J, leaving 12 bases unmatched. The CDR3 sequence is 18 residues long. CDR3: CASSSPAGLAGEVGELFF. The CDR3, as DNA: TGTGCCAGCAGCTCACCTGCGGGACTAGCGGGAGAGGTTGGGGAGCTGTTTTTT.

J is TRBJ1-4 and V is TRBV4-3; 8 bases agree with TRBD1. The CDR3 sequence is 15 residues long. The junction had 10 bases not matched to a gene; V was cut back by 4 bases and J by 9 bases. CDR1 and CDR2 (germline): LGHNA, YSLEER. CDR3 DNA: TGCGCCAGCAGCCCTGCCGGGACAGGTCCCAAAAAACTGTTTTTT. Translating it yields CASSPAGTGPKKLFF.